The clone carrying this TCR beta chain was picked up many times. The data belong to a study of T cells after yellow fever vaccination. The CDR3 is made up of 12 amino acids. Trimming shortened V by 5 bases and J by 6 bases, and 8 bases separated the two germline ends. Per the germline V gene, CDR1 is SGHTA and CDR2 is FQGNSA. One entry per CDR3 protein, called by TCRdb with MiXCR from the 5' RACE reads. Among under 100,000 distinct CDR3 sequences listed, around 5.5% were seen once. The chain has TRBV7-2 and TRBJ2-1; the D is unclear. The receptor comes from a man between 18 and 29 years old who received the YFV17D yellow fever vaccine. The specimen was CD8+ T cells sorted from PBMCs, collected 10 days after the yellow fever booster vaccination. The CDR3 DNA follows: TGTGCCAGCAGCCCTCACGCCAATGAGCAGTTCTTC. Translated, it gives CASSPHANEQFF.